This passage covers 28 T cell receptor beta chains from one sample sequenced in a study of blood T cell repertoires in COVID-19. Repertoires were generated with immunoSEQ multiplex PCR, while TCRdb's copy carries only in-frame clones and drops some. The sample consists of some 300,000 clones, approximately 89% of them appearing once. Sequencing was carried out using PBMCs or T cells enriched from blood (not recorded which). The receptors were gathered from a woman aged 30 to 39 who had recovered from COVID-19.

CDR3 sequence: CSVEGQGSEAFF. The CDR3 DNA reads as TGCAGCGTTGAGGGGCAGGGAAGTGAGGCTTTCTTT. This chain uses TRBV29-1 with TRBJ1-1; maybe TRBD1 (5 bases). Germline CDR1 SQVTM, CDR2 ANQGSEA. The CDR3 runs 12 residues. Trimming cost V 3 bases and J 11 bases, with 16 bases left between them.

V usage is TRBV7-2 and J usage is TRBJ1-5; D is undetermined. This CDR3 is built from 15 residues. Deletions cut 2 bases from V and 6 bases from J, with 14 bases between. Germline CDR1 and CDR2: SGHTA and FQGNSA. The CDR3, as DNA: TGTGCCAGCAGCTTATTCCCCACCGCGGGTCAGCCCCAGCATTTT. Protein: CASSLFPTAGQPQHF. Using reference TRBV7-2 and TRBJ1-5 for the parts outside the CDR3, the full variable domain is GAGVSQSPSNKVTEKGKDVELRCDPISGHTALYWYRQSLGQGLEFLIYFQGNSAPDKSGLPSDRFSAERTGGSVSTLTIQRTQQEDSAVYLCASSLFPTAGQPQHFGDGTRLSIL.

The chain couples TRBV6-2 or TRBV6-3 to TRBJ2-2; D call uncertain. Trimming pared 4 bases from V and 0 bases from J, leaving 6 bases between. CDR1 is MNHEY and CDR2 is SVGEGT in the germline V gene. The CDR3 sequence is 14 residues long. As DNA, the CDR3 is TGTGCCAGCAGTTTAACAACGAACACCGGGGAGCTGTTTTTT. Its translation is CASSLTTNTGELFF.

In nucleotides, the CDR3 is TGTGCCAGCAGCCCCCCCCCGGGGTCTAGCGGGACCGACGAGCAGTACTTC. Translating gives CASSPPPGSSGTDEQYF. This rearrangement joins TRBV7-9 to TRBJ2-7, with 9 nucleotides matching TRBD2. The length of the CDR3 is 17 residues. Germline V lookup: CDR1 SEHNR, CDR2 FQNEAQ (reference sequence). Losses at the gene ends were 5 bases for V and 5 bases for J; bases not matched to a gene: 16.

The chain combines TRBV4-1 with TRBJ2-7, with TRBD2 matching 8 bases. This CDR3 comprises 15 residues. With V trimmed by 1 base and J by 2 bases, 4 bases remained unmatched. Per the germline V gene, CDR1 is MGHRA and CDR2 is YSYEKL. CDR3 residues: CASSQGDSGAYEQYF. The CDR3 nucleotides are TGCGCCAGCAGCCAAGGGGATAGCGGGGCCTACGAGCAGTACTTC.

The rearrangement links TRBV7-2 to TRBJ1-1; the match to TRBD1 covers 10 bases. This CDR3 has 14 amino acids. V lost 5 bases and J lost 6; bases outside the gene matches: 6. CDR1 and CDR2 from the germline V gene are SGHTA and FQGNSA. CDR3 residues: CASSEDRGRPEAFF. In DNA, the CDR3 is TGTGCCAGCAGCGAAGACAGGGGGCGACCTGAAGCTTTCTTT.

The chain links TRBV4-3 to TRBJ2-1, with 9 bases that match TRBD1. The V gene end was trimmed by 8 bases and the J gene end by 8 bases; junction bases not matched to a gene: 13. The germline V gene encodes CDR1 LGHNA and CDR2 YSLEER. There are 15 residues in the CDR3. The CDR3 sequence is CASRPGTGNSDEQFF. DNA of the CDR3: TGCGCCAGCCGTCCCGGGACAGGGAACAGTGATGAGCAGTTCTTC.

The gene calls are TRBV10-3 and TRBJ2-1; possible D gene TRBD2, 6 bases. Germline V lookup: CDR1 ENHRY, CDR2 SYGVKD. Between the trimmed V and J ends, which lost 11 bases and 7 bases, there was a span of 18 bases. This CDR3 comprises 13 residues. In nucleotides, the CDR3 is TGTGCCCACGGGGAGGTAGCGCCGAATGAGCAGTTCTTC. It yields the protein CAHGEVAPNEQFF.

CDR3 DNA: TGTGCCAGCAGTTTATCCGCGTATATGAACACTGAAGCTTTCTTT. It translates to CASSLSAYMNTEAFF. The chain combines TRBV28 with TRBJ1-1; D call uncertain. This CDR3 contains 15 residues. The V end was cut by 1 base, the J end by 0 bases, with 9 bases between. Germline assignment: CDR1 MDHEN and CDR2 SYDVKM.

The rearrangement uses TRBV7-6 and TRBJ2-1; 9 nucleotides agree with TRBD2. V was pared by 3 bases and J by 3 bases, with 6 bases of the junction left unmatched. Per germline, CDR1 SGHVS and CDR2 FNYEAQ. The CDR3 extends over 16 amino acids. CDR3 amino acids: CASSLTSGNNYNEQFF. CDR3 bases: TGTGCCAGCAGCTTGACTAGCGGAAACAACTACAATGAGCAGTTCTTC. Drawing the rest from reference TRBV7-6 and TRBJ2-1, the complete variable domain is GAGVSQSPRYKVTKRGQDVALRCDPISGHVSLYWYRQALGQGPEFLTYFNYEAQQDKSGLPNDRFSAERPEGSISTLTIQRTEQRDSAMYRCASSLTSGNNYNEQFFGPGTRLTVL.

This chain uses TRBV5-5 with TRBJ2-1, with 7 positions matching TRBD2. V gave up 7 bases and J gave up 5 bases; unmatched junction bases: 9. The CDR3 loop spans 14 amino acids. CDR1 SGHKS and CDR2 YYEKEE come from the germline V gene (reference sequence). The CDR3 loop reads CASAGGRPHNEQFF. In DNA form, the CDR3 reads TGTGCCAGCGCCGGCGGGAGACCCCACAATGAGCAGTTCTTC.

This clone was seen once. The rearrangement joins TRBV19 to TRBJ1-2; no definite D call. V was trimmed by 1 base and J by 0 bases, leaving 15 bases between them. The germline gives CDR1 LNHDA, CDR2 SQIVND (reference sequence). The CDR3 contains 17 residues. The CDR3 bases are TGTGCCAGTAGTATAGGACGCCGAGGCACTGCTAACTATGGCTACACCTTC. As protein: CASSIGRRGTANYGYTF. Filled out from reference TRBV19 and TRBJ1-2, the complete variable domain reads DGGITQSPKYLFRKEGQNVTLSCEQNLNHDAMYWYRQDPGQGLRLIYYSQIVNDFQKGDIAEGYSVSREKKESFPLTVTSAQKNPTAFYLCASSIGRRGTANYGYTFGSGTRLTVV.

The chain uses TRBV5-5 and TRBJ2-5, with 7 bases that match TRBD2. CDR1 SGHKS and CDR2 YYEKEE come from the germline V gene (reference sequence). CDR3 size: 15 residues. The J segment lost 2 bases and the V segment lost 0 bases, leaving 4 bases of the junction unmatched. In nucleotides, the CDR3 is TGTGCCAGCAGCTTGGGAGGACTAGTTCAAGAGACCCAGTACTTC. Translated, it gives CASSLGGLVQETQYF.

The V call is TRBV5-4, the J call TRBJ1-1, with unresolved D. The CDR3 spans 15 residues. In germline, CDR1 is SGHNT, CDR2 YYREEE (reference sequence). With 4 bases removed from V and 3 bases from J, the gap between germline ends came to 16 bases. CDR3 protein: CASSTGPLGDTEAFF. CDR3 in DNA: TGTGCCAGCAGCACCGGACCTCTCGGGGACACTGAAGCTTTCTTT.

The rearrangement joins TRBV5-5 to TRBJ2-1, with D possibly being TRBD2 (6 bases). The CDR3 covers 15 residues. Germline CDR1 SGHKS, CDR2 YYEKEE (reference sequence). Between the trimmed V and J ends, which lost 2 bases and 8 bases, there was a span of 17 bases. Here the CDR3 reads CASSFAGTSVDEQFF. In DNA form, the CDR3 reads TGTGCCAGCAGCTTTGCGGGAACCTCGGTGGATGAGCAGTTCTTC.

The rearrangement links TRBV18 to TRBJ1-1; D is perhaps TRBD1 (6 bases). Germline lookup yields CDR1 KGHSH and CDR2 LQKENI. Trimming took 5 bases from V and 1 from J, leaving 11 bases between them. The CDR3 spans 14 residues. The CDR3 protein is CASSDRDKNTEAFF. In DNA, the CDR3 is TGTGCCAGCTCAGACCGGGACAAGAACACTGAAGCTTTCTTT.

The chain combines TRBV19 with TRBJ1-1, with 7 bases identical to TRBD1. V lost 5 bases and J lost 5; bases outside the gene matches: 8. CDR1 and CDR2 (germline): LNHDA, SQIVND (reference sequence). The CDR3 loop spans 14 amino acids. The CDR3 coding sequence is TGTGCCAGTAGTTTCCAGGGGGGTCGAACTGAAGCTTTCTTT. This codes for CASSFQGGRTEAFF.

The genes are TRBV28 and TRBJ2-2; unclear D gene. Trimming removed 2 bases at V and 6 bases at J, with 19 bases between. The CDR3 consists of 17 residues. CDR1 is MDHEN, CDR2 SYDVKM, per germline. The CDR3 DNA follows: TGTGCCAGCAGTTTAATAGTAGGAGACTTTCTCCCCGGGGAGCTGTTTTTT. Its protein product is CASSLIVGDFLPGELFF.

This clone was counted only a few times. The CDR3: CASSPANRGVDYGYTF. CDR3 nucleotide sequence: TGTGCCAGCAGCCCTGCCAACAGGGGCGTTGACTATGGCTACACCTTC. The chain uses TRBV5-4 and TRBJ1-2; TRBD1 aligns across 7 bases. Germline lookup yields CDR1 SGHNT and CDR2 YYREEE (reference sequence). The CDR3 totals 16 residues. Trimming at V came to 4 bases and at J to 3 bases, leaving 12 bases not matched to a gene.

This chain joins TRBV7-9 and TRBJ1-4; 10 bases match TRBD1. The CDR3 covers 15 residues. Germline V gene sequence: CDR1 SEHNR, CDR2 FQNEAQ (reference sequence). Trimming took 5 bases from V and 8 from J; bases not matched to a gene: 8. The CDR3 loop is CASSQRTGGDEKLFF. DNA of the CDR3: TGTGCCAGCAGCCAGAGGACAGGGGGGGACGAAAAACTGTTTTTT.

The CDR3 loop reads CASSVKASGIWTQYF. CDR3 DNA sequence: TGTGCCAGCAGCGTCAAGGCTAGCGGGATATGGACCCAGTACTTC. The chain combines TRBV9 with TRBJ2-5; 9 bases match TRBD2. Trimming removed 2 bases from V and 7 bases from J; junction bases left unmatched: 9. Germline loops: CDR1 SGDLS, CDR2 YYNGEE. This CDR3 region has 15 residues.

The chain uses TRBV7-9 and TRBJ2-1, with 9 nucleotides matching TRBD1. CDR1 is SEHNR and CDR2 is FQNEAQ in the germline V gene (reference sequence). The CDR3 spans 16 residues. Unmatched junction bases numbered 11, after V lost 1 base and J lost 10 bases. The DNA of the CDR3 is TGTGCCAGCAGCTTAGTCCCGGGACAGGGAAAAGGAGAGCAGTTCTTC. It is translated as CASSLVPGQGKGEQFF.

This sequence joins TRBV3-1 (or the pseudogene TRBV3-2) and TRBJ2-5; weak D call: TRBD1 (6 bases). In germline, CDR1 is LGHDT, CDR2 YNNKEL (reference sequence). V lost 1 base and J 2 bases, leaving 8 bases between the germline ends. The CDR3 length is 14 residues. This CDR3 is CASSQGTVQETQYF. The DNA for the CDR3 is TGTGCCAGCAGCCAAGGGACAGTTCAAGAGACCCAGTACTTC.

This clone was seen a handful of times. The V gene is TRBV7-9, the J gene TRBJ2-7, with 7 bases aligning to TRBD1. With 2 bases clipped from V and 3 bases from J, the junction kept 1 base outside the gene matches. Germline V gene data show CDR1 as SEHNR and CDR2 as FQNEAQ (reference sequence). This CDR3 has 13 amino acids. The CDR3 DNA follows: TGTGCCAGCAGCTTACAGGGGGACTACGAGCAGTACTTC. As protein: CASSLQGDYEQYF.

The chain is built from TRBV6-4 and TRBJ2-6; no clear D. CDR1 and CDR2 (germline): MRHNA, SNTAGT. The CDR3 contains 18 residues. V lost 6 bases and J lost 0, with 18 bases in between. The CDR3 nucleotides read TGTGCCAGCAGCCGCATAGGCGGCCGGAGCTCTGGGGCCAACGTCCTGACTTTC. Its translation: CASSRIGGRSSGANVLTF.

The chain employs TRBV18 and TRBJ2-3; 11 bases are shared with TRBD2. The J segment lost 3 bases and the V segment lost 2 bases, leaving 13 bases of the junction unmatched. This CDR3 has 19 residues. The germline gives CDR1 KGHSH, CDR2 LQKENI. CDR3: CASSPRALAGGPRTDTQYF. The CDR3 coding sequence is TGTGCCAGCTCACCAAGGGCATTAGCGGGAGGGCCAAGAACAGATACGCAGTATTTT.

The chain uses TRBV6-5 and TRBJ1-5, with TRBD1 matching over 11 bases. This CDR3 has 13 residues. The V segment lost 10 bases and the J segment 7 bases; nucleotides outside the gene matches: 6. Germline CDR1 reads MNHEY; CDR2 reads SVGAGI. The CDR3 sequence is CATEDRGHQPQHF. CDR3 nucleotides: TGTGCCACCGAGGACAGGGGGCACCAGCCCCAGCATTTT.

Only one count was recorded for this clone. The chain is built from TRBV4-2 and TRBJ2-1, with D possibly matching TRBD1 (5 bases). The CDR3 covers 15 residues. V was clipped by 0 bases and J by 2 bases, with 8 bases between them. The germline CDR1 and CDR2 sequences are LGHNA and YNFKEQ. This CDR3 is CASSQEWTTYNEQFF. CDR3 bases: TGTGCCAGCAGCCAAGAGTGGACAACCTACAATGAGCAGTTCTTC.